A single sample gave rise to the 26 T cell receptor beta chains below, sequenced in a study of T cells after yellow fever vaccination. From the 5' RACE reads, TCRdb called clonotypes with MiXCR, one entry per CDR3 protein. This sample yields about 240,000 distinct CDR3 sequences, of which 6% to 7.5% are seen a single time; roughly 0.9% belongs to the top ten. The sample in question was CD4+ T cells sorted from PBMCs, obtained 15 days after the yellow fever booster vaccination. Receptors were obtained from a man aged 30 to 45 who received the YFV17D yellow fever vaccine.

Ten or more counts support this clonotype. The chain is built from TRBV5-4 and TRBJ2-1; no definite D call. This CDR3 has 13 residues. CDR1 and CDR2 (germline): SGHNT, YYREEE (reference sequence). With 2 bases removed from V and 8 bases from J, the gap between germline ends came to 11 bases. For the CDR3, the DNA is TGTGCCAGCAGCTTATCTCAAGGCGATGAGCAGTTCTTC. As protein: CASSLSQGDEQFF.

Many counts were recorded for this clonotype. This chain joins TRBV20-1 and TRBJ2-7, with unresolved D. Trimming stripped 1 base from V and 3 bases from J, with 16 bases between. Germline lookup yields CDR1 DFQATT and CDR2 SNEGSKA (reference sequence). The CDR3 is made up of 15 amino acids. CDR3 protein: CSARGLRAKYYEQYF. The DNA of the CDR3 is TGCAGTGCTAGAGGTCTGCGTGCCAAATACTACGAGCAGTACTTC.

This clonotype was detected ten times or more. This chain connects TRBV27 to TRBJ2-1; 8 positions agree with TRBD2. Germline V CDR1 and CDR2: MNHEY, SMNVEV (reference sequence). The V segment lost 3 bases and the J segment 5 bases; nucleotides outside the gene matches: 3. CDR3 size: 14 residues. DNA for the CDR3: TGTGCCAGCAGTTTTATAGCGGGACACAATGAGCAGTTCTTC. Amino acids: CASSFIAGHNEQFF.

This rearrangement joins TRBV6-2 or TRBV6-3 to TRBJ2-7; D may be TRBD1 (6 bases). This CDR3 spans 13 amino acids. Looked up from germline, CDR1 is MNHEY and CDR2 is SVGEGT. Trimming stripped 7 bases from V and 5 bases from J, with 15 bases between. The DNA of the CDR3 is TGTGCCAGCACCAACAGGGTAGTCCACGAGCAGTACTTC. As protein: CASTNRVVHEQYF.

Only a few counts were recorded for this clonotype. The V and J genes are TRBV7-2 and TRBJ2-2; 8 bases align to TRBD1. Germline trimming cut 4 bases from V and 5 bases from J; bases unmatched to any gene: 6. This CDR3 has 15 residues. From germline, CDR1 is SGHTA and CDR2 FQGNSA. Here the CDR3 DNA reads TGTGCCAGCAGCTCGGACAGGGTGGTAACCGGGGAGCTGTTTTTT. Its translation: CASSSDRVVTGELFF.

This clonotype was detected only a few times. V and J are TRBV28 and TRBJ1-2; TRBD1 is a possible D gene (6 bases). This CDR3 is built from 13 residues. Trimming removed 3 bases at V and 8 bases at J, with 13 bases between. The V gene's germline CDR1 is MDHEN and CDR2 SYDVKM. The CDR3 loop is CASSFAGGGGYTF. As DNA, the CDR3 is TGTGCCAGCAGTTTCGCGGGGGGCGGGGGCTACACCTTC.

This clonotype was seen many times. The chain recombines TRBV28 with TRBJ2-5, with 7 bases identical to TRBD2. Trimming removed 6 bases from V and 4 bases from J; junction bases left unmatched: 8. The length of the CDR3 is 14 residues. Germline V CDR1 and CDR2: MDHEN, SYDVKM. CDR3 loop: CASSSLPGGETQYF. The CDR3 DNA follows: TGTGCCAGCAGCTCGTTGCCGGGAGGAGAGACCCAGTACTTC.

The V and J genes are TRBV19 and TRBJ2-3; D unclear. V lost 4 bases and J lost 14, with 13 bases in between. Germline V gives CDR1 LNHDA, CDR2 SQIVND (reference sequence). This CDR3 region has 11 residues. The CDR3 reads CASSRLSQWYF. The CDR3 coding sequence is TGTGCCAGTAGTAGACTTTCCCAGTGGTATTTT.

In its sample, this clonotype was seen many times. The V and J genes are TRBV5-1 and TRBJ2-3; D possibly corresponds to TRBD1 (5 bases). The CDR3 covers 17 residues. V dropped 2 bases and J dropped 1 base, with 17 bases sitting between them. Germline V lookup: CDR1 SGHRS, CDR2 YFSETQ. Here the CDR3 DNA reads TGCGCCAGCAGCTTAGCTGGTGGGGCTCCTCGCACAGATACGCAGTATTTT. This translates into CASSLAGGAPRTDTQYF.

This clonotype was counted ten times or more. CDR3 sequence reads: CASSLGSREATEAFF. The CDR3 nucleotides are TGCGCCAGCAGCTTGGGCTCCAGGGAGGCCACTGAAGCTTTCTTT. The chain employs TRBV5-1 and TRBJ1-1; TRBD1 is a possible D gene (5 bases). The CDR3 sequence is 15 residues long. Germline assignment: CDR1 SGHRS and CDR2 YFSETQ. V was clipped by 0 bases and J by 4 bases, with 13 bases between them. The whole variable domain, remainder taken from reference TRBV5-1 and TRBJ1-1, is KAGVTQTPRYLIKTRGQQVTLSCSPISGHRSVSWYQQTPGQGLQFLFEYFSETQRNKGNFPGRFSGRQFSNSRSEMNVSTLELGDSALYLCASSLGSREATEAFFGQGTRLTVV.

This clonotype was counted ten times or more. This chain joins TRBV7-2 and TRBJ2-7; no clear D. This CDR3 contains 11 residues. V was pared by 1 base and J by 12 bases, with 10 bases between. CDR1 SGHTA and CDR2 FQGNSA come from the germline V gene. The CDR3 DNA reads TGTGCCAGCAGCTTAGGGGTCACCTTGTACTTC. Translating it yields CASSLGVTLYF.

In its sample, this clonotype was seen many times. The rearrangement uses TRBV19 and TRBJ2-5; 9 positions match TRBD2. The J segment lost 1 base and the V segment lost 7 bases, leaving 4 bases of the junction unmatched. The CDR3 length is 14 residues. Germline V lookup: CDR1 LNHDA, CDR2 SQIVND (reference sequence). Here the CDR3 reads CASTSGTSQETQYF. The CDR3 bases are TGTGCCAGTACTAGCGGGACTTCCCAAGAGACCCAGTACTTC.

This sequence joins TRBV28 and TRBJ2-7; a possible D gene is TRBD2 (6 bases). Trimming stripped 10 bases from V and 8 bases from J, with 15 bases between. Germline values: CDR1 MDHEN, CDR2 SYDVKM. This CDR3 is built from 11 residues. The CDR3 here is CATTGGVQQYF. CDR3 nucleotides: TGTGCCACCACCGGGGGTGTGCAGCAGTACTTC.

This clonotype was found a few times. The chain uses TRBV12-3 or TRBV12-4 and TRBJ2-1; 7 nucleotides align to TRBD2. This CDR3 has 14 amino acids. V was clipped by 7 bases and J by 8 bases; unmatched bases: 11. The chain's CDR3 is CASNDRREGHEQFF. In DNA form, the CDR3 reads TGTGCCAGCAACGATAGGAGGGAGGGCCATGAGCAGTTCTTC.

This chain links TRBV6-6 with TRBJ2-4; D ambiguous. Germline V CDR1 and CDR2: MNHNY, SVGAGI (reference sequence). The CDR3 has 11 amino acids. The V end was cut by 4 bases, the J end by 8 bases, with 6 bases between. The CDR3, as DNA: TGTGCCAGCAGTTCTCTCGACATTCAGTACTTC. The encoded protein is CASSSLDIQYF.

V gene TRBV29-1 combines with J gene TRBJ2-5; D is possibly TRBD2 (5 bases). Trimming removed 3 bases at V and 5 bases at J, with 16 bases between. Germline V gene lookup returns CDR1 SQVTM and CDR2 ANQGSEA. The CDR3 has 14 amino acids. CDR3 coding DNA: TGCAGCGTTGATGGCGGCGGGCGGCGGGAGACCCAGTACTTC. As protein: CSVDGGGRRETQYF.

The rearrangement links TRBV12-3 or TRBV12-4 to TRBJ2-3; 10 bases are a match to TRBD2. This CDR3 is built from 16 residues. The V and J ends lost 5 bases and 2 bases, in that order; junction bases with no gene match: 7. The CDR3 DNA follows: TGTGCCAGCAGTAAGATAGCGGGAGGTCTCACAGATACGCAGTATTTT. It codes for CASSKIAGGLTDTQYF.

This clonotype was counted ten times or more. This chain uses TRBV10-3 with TRBJ1-5, with 8 bases aligning to TRBD1. The CDR3 totals 12 residues. V shed 5 bases and J 6 bases; nucleotides not matched to a gene: 0. CDR1 ENHRY and CDR2 SYGVKD come from the germline V gene. The CDR3, as DNA: TGTGCCATCAGTCAGGGGGCTCAGCCCCAGCATTTT. Translation: CAISQGAQPQHF.

This clonotype was counted at least ten times. The chain has TRBV20-1 and TRBJ2-7; weak D call: TRBD1 (5 bases). V lost 0 bases and J lost 1, with 13 bases in between. CDR1 is DFQATT and CDR2 is SNEGSKA in the germline V gene (reference sequence). The CDR3 is 15 residues long. CDR3 region: CSARDGAVVSYEQYF. The CDR3 DNA reads TGCAGTGCTAGAGATGGGGCGGTCGTGTCCTACGAGCAGTACTTC.

This clonotype was recorded at least ten times. J is TRBJ2-5 and V is TRBV18; D gene unclear. CDR1 is KGHSH, CDR2 LQKENI, per germline. The CDR3 has 13 residues. V shed 2 bases and J shed 4 bases, with 8 bases lying between them. CDR3 amino acids: CASSPLDGETQYF. The DNA of the CDR3 is TGTGCCAGCTCACCATTGGACGGAGAGACCCAGTACTTC.

The chain has TRBV20-1 and TRBJ2-7, with TRBD2 matching 9 bases. CDR1 and CDR2 from the germline V gene are DFQATT and SNEGSKA (reference sequence). Trimming cost V 4 bases and J 0 bases; bases outside gene matches: 10. The CDR3 is 16 amino acids. The CDR3 bases are TGCAGTGCTACCCGAGGTAGCGGGAGCCTCTCCTACGAGCAGTACTTC. Amino acid sequence: CSATRGSGSLSYEQYF.

This clonotype has just a few counts. The chain uses TRBV28 and TRBJ1-3; D not certain. CDR3 length: 11 residues. CDR1 MDHEN and CDR2 SYDVKM come from the germline V gene. The CDR3 bases are TGTGGATCCTCGACGGGAAACACCATATATTTT. It translates to CGSSTGNTIYF.

This sequence joins TRBV5-1 and TRBJ2-3, with TRBD2 as a possible D gene (5 bases). The CDR3 runs 15 residues. The germline CDR1 and CDR2 sequences are SGHRS and YFSETQ. Trimming removed 2 bases at V and 2 bases at J, with 12 bases between. The CDR3 bases are TGCGCCAGCAGCTTTTTAGGGAGTAACACAGATACGCAGTATTTT. It is translated as CASSFLGSNTDTQYF.

V usage is TRBV6-2 or TRBV6-3 and J usage is TRBJ2-1, with D maybe TRBD2 (6 bases). The CDR3 consists of 20 residues. V lost 7 bases and J lost 3, with 31 bases in between. The germline V gene has CDR1 MNHEY and CDR2 SVGEGT. In DNA form, the CDR3 reads TGTGCCAGCACCAAGGACCCTTCTGGCGACGCCTGGGGAGGCTACAATGAGCAGTTCTTC. It specifies CASTKDPSGDAWGGYNEQFF.

This clonotype occurred many times. The rearrangement links TRBV5-1 to TRBJ2-7; D uncertain. CDR1 is SGHRS and CDR2 is YFSETQ in the germline V gene. V dropped 4 bases and J dropped 3 bases, with 11 bases sitting between them. This CDR3 contains 13 residues. The CDR3 loop is CASSKARDYEQYF. The CDR3 DNA follows: TGCGCCAGCAGCAAGGCCCGAGACTACGAGCAGTACTTC.

This clonotype was observed many times. This sequence joins TRBV5-5 and TRBJ1-1; weak D call: TRBD1 (6 bases). Trimming left V 1 base short and J 7 bases short, with 8 bases between. Germline CDR1 reads SGHKS; CDR2 reads YYEKEE (reference sequence). CDR3 length equals 12 residues. Written as DNA, the CDR3 is TGTGCCAGCAGCTTGTTGGACAGTGAAGCTTTCTTT. It codes for CASSLLDSEAFF.